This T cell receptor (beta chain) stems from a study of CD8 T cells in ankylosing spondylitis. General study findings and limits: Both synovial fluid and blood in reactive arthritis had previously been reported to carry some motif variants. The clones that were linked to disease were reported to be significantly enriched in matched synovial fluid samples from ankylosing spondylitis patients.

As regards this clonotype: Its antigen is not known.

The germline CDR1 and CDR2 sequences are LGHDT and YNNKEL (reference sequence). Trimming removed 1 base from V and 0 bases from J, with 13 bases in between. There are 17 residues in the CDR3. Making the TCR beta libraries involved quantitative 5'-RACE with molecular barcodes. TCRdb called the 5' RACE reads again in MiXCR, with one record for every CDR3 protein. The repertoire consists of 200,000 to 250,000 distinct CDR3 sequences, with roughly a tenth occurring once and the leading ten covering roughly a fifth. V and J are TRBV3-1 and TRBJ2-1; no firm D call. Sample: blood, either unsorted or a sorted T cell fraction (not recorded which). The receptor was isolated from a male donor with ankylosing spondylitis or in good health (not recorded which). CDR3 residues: CASSQGLAKSSYNEQFF. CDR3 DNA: TGTGCCAGCAGCCAAGGACTGGCCAAGAGCTCCTACAATGAGCAGTTCTTC.